The clone carrying this TCR beta chain was counted a few times. The V segment lost 3 bases and the J segment 6 bases; nucleotides outside the gene matches: 7. This CDR3 region has 15 residues. The V gene's germline CDR1 is WNHNN and CDR2 SYGVQD (reference sequence). Cells stained for CD3, CD4, CD8, CD45RA and CD27 were sorted into four subsets. The beta constant-region primer was an equimolar mix of two oligonucleotides covering TRBC1 and TRBC2. Nested alpha and beta constant-region primers with the SP2 primer drove four PCR rounds on ligated cDNA. A 12-nucleotide UMI and the SP2 primer were added to the cDNA 3' end by oligonucleotide ligation. In TCRdb, the UMI-ligation and nested PCR reads were re-called with MiXCR into one record per CDR3 protein. Of some 80,000 distinct CDR3 sequences in the sample, about 10% were seen once. This record belongs to a study of naive and memory T cell subsets.

This clonotype was sampled from a human donor in good health. The sample comprised naive CD8+ T cells from blood. This chain links TRBV10-1 with TRBJ2-3; 9 positions agree with TRBD2. The CDR3 coding sequence is TGCGCCAGCAGTGATAGACTAGCGGACAGGGATACGCAGTATTTT. Its translation is CASSDRLADRDTQYF.